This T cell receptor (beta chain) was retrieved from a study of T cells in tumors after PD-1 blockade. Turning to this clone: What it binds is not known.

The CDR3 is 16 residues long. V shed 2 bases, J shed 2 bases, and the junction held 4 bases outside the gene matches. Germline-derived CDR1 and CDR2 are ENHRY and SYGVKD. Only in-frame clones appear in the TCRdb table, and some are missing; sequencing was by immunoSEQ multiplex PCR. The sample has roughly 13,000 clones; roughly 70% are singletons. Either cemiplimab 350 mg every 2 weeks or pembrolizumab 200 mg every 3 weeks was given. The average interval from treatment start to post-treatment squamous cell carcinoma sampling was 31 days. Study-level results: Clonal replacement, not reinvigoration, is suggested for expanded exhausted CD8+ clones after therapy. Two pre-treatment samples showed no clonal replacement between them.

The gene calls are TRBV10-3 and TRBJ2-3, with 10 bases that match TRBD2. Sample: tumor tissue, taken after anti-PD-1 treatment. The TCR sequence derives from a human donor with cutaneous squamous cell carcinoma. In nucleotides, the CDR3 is TGTGCCATCAGTGAGACTAGCGGGGAGTACACAGATACGCAGTATTTT. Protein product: CAISETSGEYTDTQYF.